The 6 T cell receptor beta chains below come from one sample, sequenced in a study of CD8 T cells in ankylosing spondylitis (dated by TCRdb to the late 2010s). The library was made by 5' RACE. The sequencer listed for this sample is Illumina HiSeq 2500. TCRdb trimmed the raw reads at Q25, called clones with MiXCR and kept productive beta chains. Each entry is one CDR3 protein sequence, shown with its most common DNA and genes. A total of 250,000 to 400,000 distinct CDR3 sequences appear in this sample, 11% of them only once. The ten top clones hold 9.1% of the sample. Sequenced sample: blood, either unsorted or a sorted T cell fraction (not recorded which). All receptors come from a female donor with ankylosing spondylitis or in good health (not recorded which).

This clonotype was counted at least ten times. V and J are TRBV5-5 and TRBJ1-1, with D possibly TRBD1 on 5 matching bases. Deletions cut 1 base from V and 4 bases from J, with 20 bases between. The CDR3 runs 17 residues. Germline loops: CDR1 SGHKS, CDR2 YYEKEE (reference sequence). DNA for the CDR3: TGTGCCAGCAGCTTGAGAGGGGATGCCTTCGTCGGCACTGAAGCTTTCTTT. Protein: CASSLRGDAFVGTEAFF.

This chain joins TRBV7-8 and TRBJ2-7, with 9 bases that match TRBD1. The junction had 11 bases not matched to a gene; V was cut back by 8 bases and J by 3 bases. Per the germline V gene, CDR1 is SGHVS and CDR2 is FQNEAQ. The CDR3 length is 15 residues. CDR3 loop: CASGRDRVLNYEQYF. The CDR3 nucleotides read TGTGCCAGCGGCCGGGACAGGGTATTAAACTACGAGCAGTACTTC.

This clonotype was observed many times. The rearrangement uses TRBV7-6 and TRBJ2-1, with D perhaps TRBD1 (5 bases). CDR3 size: 16 residues. Germline V lookup: CDR1 SGHVS, CDR2 FNYEAQ. The germline V and J ends were trimmed by 1 base and 6 bases, with 16 bases remaining between them. In DNA form, the CDR3 reads TGTGCCAGCAGCTTAGATGACAGATTGTTTGCCAATGAGCAGTTCTTC. It translates to CASSLDDRLFANEQFF. The full variable domain, in which reference TRBV7-6 and TRBJ2-1 provide the parts outside the CDR3, is GAGVSQSPRYKVTKRGQDVALRCDPISGHVSLYWYRQALGQGPEFLTYFNYEAQQDKSGLPNDRFSAERPEGSISTLTIQRTEQRDSAMYRCASSLDDRLFANEQFFGPGTRLTVL.

This clonotype turned up a few times. The chain combines TRBV19 with TRBJ1-5, with a possible D match to TRBD1 (5 bases). CDR3 length equals 16 residues. Trimming left V 3 bases short and J 3 bases short, with 15 bases between. Germline loops: CDR1 LNHDA, CDR2 SQIVND (reference sequence). The DNA of the CDR3 is TGTGCCAGTAGTATGGGTGCAGGGACGTTCAATCAGCCCCAGCATTTT. Its translation: CASSMGAGTFNQPQHF.

In this sample, this clonotype turned up a few times. V and J are TRBV29-1 and TRBJ1-5; D is unresolved. Trimming removed 4 bases at V and 7 bases at J, with 5 bases between. The CDR3 runs 10 residues. Germline-derived CDR1 and CDR2 are SQVTM and ANQGSEA. In DNA form, the CDR3 reads TGCAGCGTTGGAGAACAGCCCCAGCATTTT. Translation: CSVGEQPQHF.

In this sample, this clonotype turned up many times. This rearrangement joins TRBV24-1 to TRBJ2-1; TRBD2 matches 7 bases. Germline V gene data show CDR1 as KGHDR and CDR2 as SFDVKD. The CDR3 extends over 15 amino acids. The trim removed 4 bases at V and 0 bases at J, leaving 2 bases unmatched. The CDR3 spells CATSEASGSYNEQFF. Here the CDR3 DNA reads TGTGCCACCAGTGAGGCTAGCGGCTCCTACAATGAGCAGTTCTTC.